The entry below gives a single TCR beta chain sequence along with its context. The germline V gene encodes CDR1 SGDLS and CDR2 YYNGEE. The CDR3 totals 16 residues. Between the trimmed V and J ends, which lost 4 bases and 7 bases, there was a span of 23 bases. Methods used by the authors: Amplified reference gene primers provided the basis for estimating nucleated cell counts. Sequencing was performed with immunoSEQ multiplex PCR; in TCRdb, only in-frame clones are kept and a portion is missing. V and J calls and clone size are as listed in that table; D and trimming were resolved from the DNA. The sample records fewer than 100,000 clones, 70% to 90% being singletons. This sample was included in a study of blood T cell repertoires in COVID-19. As for the study in general: Samples taken during acute and convalescent COVID-19 were collected in the United States, Italy and Spain.

The TCR originated in a man in his 70s with acute or convalescent COVID-19. Sequencing was carried out using peripheral blood. The J gene is TRBJ1-1, the V gene TRBV9, with D possibly matching TRBD1 (5 bases). The CDR3 nucleotides are TGTGCCAGCAGCCCTCGTGGGGGGACGGGGTTCTATGAAGCTTTCTTT. Its translation is CASSPRGGTGFYEAFF.